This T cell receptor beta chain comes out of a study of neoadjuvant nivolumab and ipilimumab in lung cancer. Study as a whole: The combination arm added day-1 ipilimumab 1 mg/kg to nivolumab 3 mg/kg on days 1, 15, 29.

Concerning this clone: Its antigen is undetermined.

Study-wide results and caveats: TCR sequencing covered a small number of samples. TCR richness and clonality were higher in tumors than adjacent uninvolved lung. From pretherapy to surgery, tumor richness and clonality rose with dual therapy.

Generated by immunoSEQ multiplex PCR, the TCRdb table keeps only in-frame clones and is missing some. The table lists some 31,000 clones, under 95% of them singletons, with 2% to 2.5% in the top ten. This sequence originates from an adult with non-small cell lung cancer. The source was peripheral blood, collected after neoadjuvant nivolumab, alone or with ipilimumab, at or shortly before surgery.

The CDR3 DNA reads TGTGCCAGCAGTGAGGAGGGGGCTGTTTCTAACAATGAGCAGTTCTTC. Translating it yields CASSEEGAVSNNEQFF. The chain is built from TRBV6-1 and TRBJ2-1; a possible D gene is TRBD1 (7 bases). The CDR3 loop spans 16 amino acids. Germline V CDR1 and CDR2: MNHNS, SASEGT. V shed 3 bases and J shed 5 bases, with 17 bases lying between them.